The 32 T cell receptor beta chains below were found in one sample sequenced in a study of cytomegalovirus exposure and HLA in healthy donors. Sequencing used immunoSEQ multiplex PCR; TCRdb keeps in-frame clones, though not all of them. The sample consists of 100,000 to 120,000 clones, roughly 95% of them appearing once. The sequenced sample consisted of PBMCs. The receptor set was obtained from a woman between 18 and 29 years old in good health and CMV-seronegative.

Points on this clone: Different DNA sequences within this sample yield the same CDR3. V and J are TRBV11-2 and TRBJ2-3; 15 bases fit TRBD2. The CDR3 length is 17 residues. In germline, CDR1 is SGHAT, CDR2 FQNNGV. V was clipped by 5 bases and J by 6 bases; unmatched bases: 9. The CDR3 sequence: CASSPRTSGGAGDTQYF. The CDR3 bases are TGTGCCAGCAGCCCTCGGACTAGCGGGGGGGCTGGGGATACGCAGTATTTT.

CDR3 region: CASSPRTGGYGYTF. The DNA of the CDR3 is TGTGCCAGCAGCCCCCGGACAGGGGGCTATGGCTACACCTTC. The rearrangement joins TRBV6-5 to TRBJ1-2, with TRBD1 matching over 10 bases. Per the germline V gene, CDR1 is MNHEY and CDR2 is SVGAGI. J gave up 4 bases and V 6 bases, and 5 bases lay outside the gene matches. The CDR3 is made up of 14 amino acids.

In its sample, this clone was seen once. This chain links TRBV4-2 with TRBJ2-5; 8 bases map to TRBD1. V shed 3 bases and J 4 bases; nucleotides not matched to a gene: 7. The V gene's germline CDR1 is LGHNA and CDR2 YNFKEQ. The CDR3 contains 15 residues. As DNA, the CDR3 is TGTGCCAGCAGCCAGGGACAGGATTGGCGAGAGACCCAGTACTTC. This encodes CASSQGQDWRETQYF.

The rearrangement uses TRBV2 and TRBJ1-2, with D unresolved. The CDR3 runs 13 residues. Germline-derived CDR1 and CDR2 are SNHLY and FYNNEI. The V and J ends lost 7 bases and 8 bases respectively, with 17 bases between them. In nucleotides, the CDR3 is TGTGCCAGCACTTCTAGAAGCGGTAGGGGCTACACCTTC. It specifies CASTSRSGRGYTF.

The rearrangement uses TRBV4-2 and TRBJ2-5; TRBD2 matches 13 bases. The CDR3 totals 18 residues. Germline trimming cut 0 bases from V and 5 bases from J; bases unmatched to any gene: 9. Germline V gene lookup returns CDR1 LGHNA and CDR2 YNFKEQ. CDR3 sequence reads: CASSQDWTSGSPAETQYF. CDR3 coding DNA: TGTGCCAGCAGCCAAGATTGGACTAGCGGGAGTCCTGCGGAGACCCAGTACTTC.

The chain uses TRBV15 and TRBJ1-2, with 9 bases fitting TRBD1. V gave up 3 bases and J gave up 6 bases; unmatched junction bases: 8. There are 15 residues in the CDR3. Looked up from germline, CDR1 is LNHNV and CDR2 is YYDKDF (reference sequence). This CDR3 is CATSREDRGLNGYTF. The CDR3 nucleotides read TGTGCCACCAGCAGGGAGGACAGGGGTTTGAATGGCTACACCTTC.

Only one count was recorded for this clone. The CDR3 DNA follows: TGTGCCAGCAGCCTGGGGCAGGGGGACACTGAAGCTTTCTTT. Protein product: CASSLGQGDTEAFF. The V and J genes are TRBV9 and TRBJ1-1; TRBD1 aligns across 7 bases. Germline V lookup: CDR1 SGDLS, CDR2 YYNGEE. CDR3 size: 14 residues. V shed 4 bases and J 3 bases; nucleotides not matched to a gene: 6.

This rearrangement joins TRBV5-1 to TRBJ2-7; D possibly corresponds to TRBD2 (5 bases). This CDR3 is built from 13 residues. Per the germline V gene, CDR1 is SGHRS and CDR2 is YFSETQ. The ends were cut back, 0 bases at V and 2 bases at J, with 6 bases in the middle. The CDR3 sequence: CASSLAGTYEQYF. The CDR3 bases are TGCGCCAGCAGCTTGGCCGGGACCTACGAGCAGTACTTC.

The rearrangement joins TRBV27 to TRBJ1-5, with 9 positions matching TRBD1. The CDR3 has 14 residues. Germline loops: CDR1 MNHEY, CDR2 SMNVEV (reference sequence). The trim removed 4 bases at V and 8 bases at J, leaving 6 bases unmatched. The CDR3 here is CASSSSRTGEPQHF. The CDR3 coding sequence is TGTGCCAGCAGTTCATCCCGGACAGGGGAGCCCCAGCATTTT.

The V and J genes are TRBV27 and TRBJ1-2; D might be TRBD1 (6 bases). The germline V and J ends were trimmed by 2 bases and 4 bases, with 20 bases remaining between them. Per germline, CDR1 MNHEY and CDR2 SMNVEV (reference sequence). There are 17 residues in the CDR3. The DNA for the CDR3 is TGTGCCAGCAGTTTAATCCCCGTTGGGCAGGGGCTCTATGGCTACACCTTC. It is translated as CASSLIPVGQGLYGYTF.

V usage is TRBV2 and J usage is TRBJ2-2, with D unclear. The germline CDR1 and CDR2 sequences are SNHLY and FYNNEI. The CDR3 consists of 13 residues. The V end was cut by 6 bases, the J end by 5 bases, with 10 bases between. The CDR3 coding sequence is TGTGCCAGCAGAAAAACACCGACCGGGGAGCTGTTTTTT. It translates to CASRKTPTGELFF.

The gene calls are TRBV2 and TRBJ2-3; 7 nucleotides match TRBD1. Looked up from germline, CDR1 is SNHLY and CDR2 is FYNNEI. The CDR3 covers 15 residues. V shed 6 bases, J shed 0 bases, and the junction held 6 bases outside the gene matches. CDR3 sequence (DNA): TGTGCCAGCAGGAGAGACAGGGAAAGCACAGATACGCAGTATTTT. It encodes CASRRDRESTDTQYF.

This clone has a single count. CDR3 amino acids: CASRGTANTEAFF. CDR3 nucleotide sequence: TGTGCCAGCAGGGGGACAGCGAACACTGAAGCTTTCTTT. The genes are TRBV28 and TRBJ1-1, with TRBD1 matching over 7 bases. The ends lost 6 bases at V and 1 base at J; junction bases unmatched: 2. The CDR3 has 13 residues. CDR1 is MDHEN, CDR2 SYDVKM, per germline.

The J gene is TRBJ1-3, the V gene TRBV28; 9 bases are shared with TRBD1. The junction had 3 bases not matched to a gene; V was cut back by 9 bases and J by 0 bases. Germline values: CDR1 MDHEN, CDR2 SYDVKM. CDR3 size: 14 residues. The CDR3 DNA is TGTGCCAGTAGGGGACAGGGCTCTGGAAACACCATATATTTT. Amino acid sequence: CASRGQGSGNTIYF.

The rearrangement links TRBV6-5 to TRBJ1-4; 9 nucleotides line up with TRBD1. With V trimmed by 0 bases and J by 7 bases, 6 bases remained unmatched. This CDR3 region has 16 residues. CDR1 is MNHEY, CDR2 SVGAGI, per germline. CDR3 region: CASSYSIGTGSEKLFF. CDR3 DNA sequence: TGTGCCAGCAGTTACTCGATTGGGACAGGGAGTGAAAAACTGTTTTTT.

This chain joins TRBV4-2 and TRBJ1-1; tentative D call: TRBD1 (6 bases). Germline assignment: CDR1 LGHNA and CDR2 YNFKEQ. V was shortened by 0 bases and J by 1 base, with 9 bases between the two germline ends. This CDR3 region has 15 residues. CDR3 sequence reads: CASSQEGRGNTEAFF. The CDR3 DNA sequence: TGTGCCAGCAGCCAAGAGGGCAGGGGGAACACTGAAGCTTTCTTT.

J is TRBJ2-1 and V is TRBV5-4; D gene unclear. Germline-derived CDR1 and CDR2 are SGHNT and YYREEE (reference sequence). The CDR3 consists of 16 residues. The germline V and J ends were trimmed by 4 bases and 1 base, with 15 bases remaining between them. The CDR3 region is CASSPGPASSYNEQFF. CDR3 nucleotide sequence: TGTGCCAGCAGCCCTGGGCCGGCATCGTCCTACAATGAGCAGTTCTTC.

The gene calls are TRBV7-2 and TRBJ1-2, with D possibly being TRBD1 (6 bases). The CDR3 is made up of 14 amino acids. Per the germline V gene, CDR1 is SGHTA and CDR2 is FQGNSA. V lost 2 bases to trimming and J lost 14 bases, with 21 bases between them. CDR3 sequence: CASSLSWAGERVTF. The CDR3 DNA follows: TGTGCCAGCAGCTTAAGTTGGGCAGGGGAGAGGGTTACCTTC.

J is TRBJ2-3 and V is TRBV7-9; a weak D match, TRBD2 (5 bases). The CDR3 covers 13 residues. The V and J ends lost 5 bases and 7 bases respectively, with 13 bases between them. The V gene's germline CDR1 is SEHNR and CDR2 FQNEAQ (reference sequence). The CDR3 here is CASSLDSTNTQYF. In DNA, the CDR3 is TGTGCCAGCAGCCTGGACTCCACCAATACGCAGTATTTT.

The chain joins TRBV19 to TRBJ2-7; D possibly corresponds to TRBD2 (7 bases). V was trimmed by 6 bases and J by 5 bases, leaving 23 bases between them. The CDR3 contains 16 residues. In germline, CDR1 is LNHDA, CDR2 SQIVND (reference sequence). The chain's CDR3 is CASSANRGGPADEQYF. The CDR3 coding sequence is TGTGCCAGTAGCGCCAATAGGGGGGGCCCAGCGGACGAGCAGTACTTC.

This clone appeared once. The chain carries TRBV27 and TRBJ2-7; TRBD2 is a possible D gene (6 bases). The V gene lost 5 bases and the J gene lost 4 bases, with 15 bases spanning the gap. CDR1 is MNHEY and CDR2 is SMNVEV in the germline V gene (reference sequence). CDR3 length: 14 residues. CDR3 in amino acids: CASSPSLLAYEQYF. The CDR3 region has the DNA TGTGCCAGCAGTCCCTCCTTACTAGCATACGAGCAGTACTTC.

This chain connects TRBV7-2 to TRBJ2-5; D is undetermined. Trimming stripped 5 bases from V and 5 bases from J, with 15 bases between. CDR3 size: 14 residues. Germline V gene sequence: CDR1 SGHTA, CDR2 FQGNSA. CDR3 sequence: CASSLGRGGETQYF. CDR3 in DNA: TGTGCCAGCAGCCTCGGCCGTGGCGGTGAGACCCAGTACTTC.

The rearrangement joins TRBV19 to TRBJ1-2; 10 bases are a match to TRBD1. CDR1 and CDR2 from the germline V gene are LNHDA and SQIVND (reference sequence). The trim removed 8 bases at V and 4 bases at J, leaving 4 bases unmatched. The CDR3 spans 13 residues. The CDR3 DNA is TGTGCCAGTCAGGACAGGGGGGGCTATGGCTACACCTTC. Residues: CASQDRGGYGYTF.

The J gene is TRBJ2-7, the V gene TRBV9; 8 bases map to TRBD2. Per the germline V gene, CDR1 is SGDLS and CDR2 is YYNGEE. With 0 bases clipped from V and 3 bases from J, the junction kept 20 bases outside the gene matches. This CDR3 spans 20 amino acids. Written as DNA, the CDR3 is TGTGCCAGCAGCGTAGTTAGGGGCGGGGGGCAGGGAGGGAAGATCTACGAGCAGTACTTC. It specifies CASSVVRGGGQGGKIYEQYF.

V usage is TRBV7-9 and J usage is TRBJ1-2; weak D call: TRBD1 (5 bases). Germline-derived CDR1 and CDR2 are SEHNR and FQNEAQ (reference sequence). This CDR3 has 15 amino acids. The ends were cut back, 5 bases at V and 2 bases at J, with 15 bases in the middle. The CDR3 sequence is CASSPPRGANYGYTF. CDR3 coding DNA: TGTGCCAGCAGCCCCCCTCGTGGGGCCAACTATGGCTACACCTTC.

This chain uses TRBV6-6 with TRBJ1-2; 7 nucleotides align to TRBD1. V lost 2 bases and J lost 7; bases outside the gene matches: 7. The CDR3 consists of 14 residues. Germline CDR1 MNHNY, CDR2 SVGAGI (reference sequence). In DNA form, the CDR3 reads TGTGCCAGCAGTTACCAAGACAGGGAAAGTGGCTACACCTTC. Its protein is CASSYQDRESGYTF.

The chain combines TRBV15 with TRBJ1-2; 11 positions match TRBD1. The CDR3 length is 14 residues. After removal of 3 bases from V and 7 bases from J, the junction contained 4 bases not matched to a gene. CDR1 and CDR2 (germline): LNHNV, YYDKDF (reference sequence). CDR3 loop: CATSRRGQGGGYTF. CDR3 nucleotide sequence: TGTGCCACCAGCAGGCGGGGACAGGGGGGTGGCTACACCTTC.

This rearrangement joins TRBV6-1 to TRBJ1-3; TRBD1 aligns across 9 bases. J lost 0 bases, V lost 8 bases, and 5 bases had no gene match. The CDR3 sequence is 15 residues long. The germline gives CDR1 MNHNS, CDR2 SASEGT. CDR3 protein: CASSSGQGSGNTIYF. The DNA for the CDR3 is TGTGCCAGCTCTTCGGGACAGGGCTCTGGAAACACCATATATTTT.

This clone was found a few times. This rearrangement joins TRBV7-9 to TRBJ2-7, with unresolved D. The CDR3 covers 13 residues. The germline gives CDR1 SEHNR, CDR2 FQNEAQ (reference sequence). Trimming left V 0 bases short and J 5 bases short, with 8 bases between. This chain's CDR3 is CASSLAQANEQYF. CDR3 DNA: TGTGCCAGCAGCTTAGCGCAGGCAAACGAGCAGTACTTC.

CDR3 nucleotides: TGTGCCAGCAGCGGTACTAGCGGGCAAAATGAGCAGTTCTTC. Protein sequence: CASSGTSGQNEQFF. This chain links TRBV9 with TRBJ2-1; 9 nucleotides line up with TRBD2. Trimming removed 3 bases from V and 7 bases from J; junction bases left unmatched: 5. Per the germline V gene, CDR1 is SGDLS and CDR2 is YYNGEE. The CDR3 runs to 14 residues. Together with reference TRBV9 and TRBJ2-1, the CDR3 gives the full variable domain: DSGVTQTPKHLITATGQRVTLRCSPRSGDLSVYWYQQSLDQGLQFLIQYYNGEERAKGNILERFSAQQFPDLHSELNLSSLELGDSALYFCASSGTSGQNEQFFGPGTRLTVL.

The gene calls are TRBV29-1 and TRBJ2-5, with 7 positions matching TRBD2. This CDR3 comprises 15 residues. V lost 4 bases to trimming and J lost 2 bases; unmatched junction nucleotides: 10. Looked up from germline, CDR1 is SQVTM and CDR2 is ANQGSEA. DNA for the CDR3: TGCAGCGTTGGGGGAGCGGGGCACTTGCAAGAGACCCAGTACTTC. Residues: CSVGGAGHLQETQYF.

V gene TRBV5-1 combines with J gene TRBJ2-3; maybe TRBD1 (6 bases). V was clipped by 0 bases and J by 6 bases, with 20 bases between them. This CDR3 comprises 17 residues. The V gene's germline CDR1 is SGHRS and CDR2 YFSETQ. CDR3 residues: CASSLGSRGGRLDTQYF. In DNA, the CDR3 is TGCGCCAGCAGCTTGGGTTCCAGGGGCGGACGACTGGATACGCAGTATTTT.